Below are 20 T cell receptor beta chains sequenced from a single sample in a study of T cell changes during pregnancy in multiple sclerosis. The assay was immunoSEQ multiplex PCR, and TCRdb's table has in-frame clones only and misses some. Of about 36,000 clones listed, around 90% are singletons. This specimen was CD4+ T cells from peripheral blood mononuclear cells, taken after pregnancy. These receptors came from a female donor with multiple sclerosis, enrolled in a pregnancy study.

J is TRBJ1-2 and V is TRBV5-4; D may be TRBD1 (6 bases). The V end was cut by 4 bases, the J end by 2 bases, with 9 bases between. Germline loops: CDR1 SGHNT, CDR2 YYREEE (reference sequence). The CDR3 length is 13 residues. CDR3 nucleotide sequence: TGTGCCAGCAGCCCCGACAGGAACTATGGCTACACCTTC. It yields the protein CASSPDRNYGYTF.

The V call is TRBV9, the J call TRBJ2-2; possibly TRBD2 for D (5 bases). Trimming took 0 bases from V and 0 from J, leaving 9 bases between them. The CDR3 contains 16 residues. Germline CDR1 SGDLS, CDR2 YYNGEE. The CDR3 DNA reads TGTGCCAGCAGCGTAGGAGCGGACCCGAACACCGGGGAGCTGTTTTTT. This encodes CASSVGADPNTGELFF.

This chain connects TRBV5-1 to TRBJ1-1; 8 bases align to TRBD1. Germline V gene sequence: CDR1 SGHRS, CDR2 YFSETQ. This CDR3 is 18 amino acids long. With V trimmed by 0 bases and J by 10 bases, 20 bases remained unmatched. CDR3 nucleotides: TGCGCCAGCAGCTTGGGCAATACGATGGTGCGACAGGGGTGGCGAGCTTTCTTT. This codes for CASSLGNTMVRQGWRAFF. The full variable domain, in which reference TRBV5-1 and TRBJ1-1 provide the parts outside the CDR3, is KAGVTQTPRYLIKTRGQQVTLSCSPISGHRSVSWYQQTPGQGLQFLFEYFSETQRNKGNFPGRFSGRQFSNSRSEMNVSTLELGDSALYLCASSLGNTMVRQGWRAFFGQGTRLTVV.

V gene TRBV18 combines with J gene TRBJ1-2, with 9 bases aligning to TRBD1. V was pared by 3 bases and J by 3 bases, with 5 bases of the junction left unmatched. The CDR3 sequence is 15 residues long. CDR1 KGHSH and CDR2 LQKENI come from the germline V gene. CDR3 region: CASSPRTGEDYGYTF. CDR3 DNA sequence: TGTGCCAGCTCACCCCGGACAGGGGAGGACTATGGCTACACCTTC.

V gene TRBV2 combines with J gene TRBJ2-6, with a tentative D call TRBD1 (6 bases). The CDR3 covers 15 residues. V lost 6 bases and J lost 0, with 9 bases in between. Looked up from germline, CDR1 is SNHLY and CDR2 is FYNNEI. CDR3 sequence: CASRTGLSGANVLTF. CDR3 nucleotides: TGTGCCAGCAGGACAGGACTCTCTGGGGCCAACGTCCTGACTTTC.

This clone has just one count. This chain links TRBV25-1 with TRBJ2-5, with 8 bases fitting TRBD1. The CDR3 has 15 residues. Unmatched junction bases numbered 7, after V lost 3 bases and J lost 4 bases. CDR1 is MGHDK, CDR2 SYGVNS, per germline. CDR3 DNA: TGTGCCAGCAGTGATCCTCGGACAGGGCGAGAGACCCAGTACTTC. Its protein product is CASSDPRTGRETQYF.

The V and J genes are TRBV2 and TRBJ2-7; TRBD2 matches at 7 bases. J gave up 7 bases and V 6 bases, and 3 bases lay outside the gene matches. The CDR3 loop spans 11 amino acids. Per germline, CDR1 SNHLY and CDR2 FYNNEI. CDR3 protein: CASRGGSEQYF. The CDR3 DNA is TGTGCCAGCAGGGGGGGGAGTGAGCAGTACTTC.

This chain links TRBV4-2 with TRBJ2-3, with D possibly matching TRBD2 (7 bases). Trimming took 0 bases from V and 1 from J, leaving 17 bases between them. The CDR3 is 18 amino acids. Germline V CDR1 and CDR2: LGHNA, YNFKEQ. This CDR3 reads CASSQDARGATGTDTQYF. The CDR3 DNA sequence: TGTGCCAGCAGCCAAGATGCCCGGGGGGCCACCGGCACAGATACGCAGTATTTT.

The chain combines TRBV2 with TRBJ2-7; D remains unclear. Germline V gene data show CDR1 as SNHLY and CDR2 as FYNNEI. Trimming took 4 bases from V and 6 from J, leaving 13 bases between them. The CDR3 sequence is 13 residues long. This chain's CDR3 is CASSVEEMSEQYF. The CDR3, as DNA: TGTGCCAGCAGTGTCGAAGAAATGAGCGAGCAGTACTTC.

The chain is built from TRBV14 and TRBJ2-5; TRBD1 matches 8 bases. V shed 4 bases, J shed 9 bases, and the junction held 4 bases outside the gene matches. Germline lookup yields CDR1 SGHDN and CDR2 FVKESK. The CDR3 length is 12 residues. CDR3 in DNA: TGTGCCAGCAGCCCCCCACAGGGGGCCCAGTACTTC. Protein: CASSPPQGAQYF. Together with reference TRBV14 and TRBJ2-5, the CDR3 gives the full variable domain: EAGVTQFPSHSVIEKGQTVTLRCDPISGHDNLYWYRRVMGKEIKFLLHFVKESKQDESGMPNNRFLAERTGGTYSTLKVQPAELEDSGVYFCASSPPQGAQYFGPGTRLLVL.

This clone has a single count. The chain uses TRBV19 and TRBJ1-5; possibly TRBD1 for D (5 bases). V was trimmed by 5 bases and J by 7 bases, leaving 12 bases between them. The CDR3 loop spans 13 amino acids. Germline-derived CDR1 and CDR2 are LNHDA and SQIVND (reference sequence). The CDR3 loop reads CASSGEGRQPQHF. Here the CDR3 DNA reads TGTGCCAGTAGTGGGGAGGGGAGGCAGCCCCAGCATTTT. Full variable domain (outside the CDR3, taken from reference TRBV19 and TRBJ1-5): DGGITQSPKYLFRKEGQNVTLSCEQNLNHDAMYWYRQDPGQGLRLIYYSQIVNDFQKGDIAEGYSVSREKKESFPLTVTSAQKNPTAFYLCASSGEGRQPQHFGDGTRLSIL.

The V call is TRBV18, the J call TRBJ1-2; 8 nucleotides align to TRBD1. Germline loops: CDR1 KGHSH, CDR2 LQKENI. This CDR3 is built from 17 residues. Germline trimming cut 1 base from V and 2 bases from J; bases unmatched to any gene: 9. CDR3 coding DNA: TGTGCCAGCTCACCACTCCAACCGGGACAGGCAAACTATGGCTACACCTTC. Its translation is CASSPLQPGQANYGYTF.

This sequence joins TRBV2 and TRBJ1-4; the D gene is possibly TRBD1 (5 bases). V was clipped by 6 bases and J by 5 bases, with 10 bases between them. Germline CDR1 reads SNHLY; CDR2 reads FYNNEI. The CDR3 extends over 13 amino acids. This CDR3 is CASSETENEKLFF. CDR3 in DNA: TGTGCCAGCAGCGAGACAGAGAATGAAAAACTGTTTTTT.

The rearrangement links TRBV5-1 to TRBJ1-2; 7 bases agree with TRBD1. CDR3 length equals 18 residues. Unmatched junction bases numbered 11, after V lost 0 bases and J lost 0 bases. The V gene's germline CDR1 is SGHRS and CDR2 YFSETQ. CDR3: CASSLASGTVISNYGYTF. CDR3 in DNA: TGCGCCAGCAGCTTGGCCTCCGGGACAGTAATTTCTAACTATGGCTACACCTTC.

The chain has TRBV7-9 and TRBJ2-5, with TRBD1 as a possible D gene (6 bases). There are 16 residues in the CDR3. Trimming removed 5 bases at V and 1 base at J, with 17 bases between. The germline CDR1 and CDR2 sequences are SEHNR and FQNEAQ (reference sequence). CDR3 nucleotide sequence: TGTGCCAGCAGCCCCCGTTCGGACAGATCCCAAGAGACCCAGTACTTC. Protein product: CASSPRSDRSQETQYF. Looking up the rest from reference TRBV7-9 and TRBJ2-5 gives the full variable domain: DTGVSQNPRHKITKRGQNVTFRCDPISEHNRLYWYRQTLGQGPEFLTYFQNEAQLEKSRLLSDRFSAERPKGSFSTLEIQRTEQGDSAMYLCASSPRSDRSQETQYFGPGTRLLVL.

The J gene is TRBJ2-5, the V gene TRBV6-1; 13 nucleotides match TRBD2. Germline V lookup: CDR1 MNHNS, CDR2 SASEGT. CDR3 size: 16 residues. With 1 base clipped from V and 1 base from J, the junction kept 0 bases outside the gene matches. The CDR3 nucleotides are TGTGCCAGCAGTGAAGGGACTAGCGGGGGCCAAGAGACCCAGTACTTC. Translated: CASSEGTSGGQETQYF.

V is TRBV28 and J is TRBJ1-4; 7 bases agree with TRBD1. The V and J ends lost 5 bases and 7 bases, in that order; junction bases with no gene match: 7. Germline V lookup: CDR1 MDHEN, CDR2 SYDVKM. CDR3 length: 14 amino acids. The CDR3 DNA is TGTGCCAGCAGTCTTGACAGGGTGGGTGAAAAACTGTTTTTT. It specifies CASSLDRVGEKLFF.

V is TRBV25-1 and J is TRBJ1-3; a possible D gene is TRBD1 (6 bases). V lost 10 bases and J lost 0, with 13 bases in between. The CDR3 runs to 14 residues. Germline CDR1 is MGHDK and CDR2 is SYGVNS. Written as DNA, the CDR3 is TGTGCCACCGGAGACAGGACCTCTGGAAACACCATATATTTT. This encodes CATGDRTSGNTIYF.

V and J are TRBV2 and TRBJ1-2; TRBD1 agrees at 7 bases. V was clipped by 5 bases and J by 0 bases; unmatched bases: 3. CDR3 length: 14 amino acids. The germline CDR1 and CDR2 sequences are SNHLY and FYNNEI. CDR3 protein: CASSTQGANYGYTF. The CDR3 DNA reads TGTGCCAGCAGTACTCAGGGGGCTAACTATGGCTACACCTTC.

The chain has TRBV6-1 and TRBJ1-1; TRBD1 might be the D (5 bases). V lost 6 bases and J lost 1, with 12 bases in between. This CDR3 is built from 14 residues. CDR1 and CDR2 (germline): MNHNS, SASEGT. The CDR3 sequence is CASSLTEGNTEAFF. The CDR3 nucleotides read TGTGCCAGCAGCTTGACAGAAGGGAACACTGAAGCTTTCTTT.